These 30 T cell receptor beta chains were sequenced from one sample in a study of OX40 agonist ivuxolimab in advanced cancers. TCRdb's copy holds only in-frame clones and misses some; the assay was immunoSEQ multiplex PCR. The profile shows over 20,000 clones, approximately 80% of them singletons. Sequences were derived from CD4+ or CD8+ T cells sorted from blood, sampled in a trial of the OX40 agonist ivuxolimab. Receptor source: an adult with an advanced solid tumor such as melanoma, head and neck, liver or kidney cancer.

This clone was detected a few times. The chain is built from TRBV4-3 and TRBJ1-2; D gene uncertain. Between the trimmed V and J ends, which lost 0 bases and 8 bases, there was a span of 13 bases. Germline V CDR1 and CDR2: LGHNA, YSLEER. The CDR3 is 14 amino acids. The CDR3 is CASSQDRTVDGYTF. The DNA of the CDR3 is TGCGCCAGCAGCCAAGATAGGACTGTTGACGGCTACACCTTC.

The chain has TRBV4-1 and TRBJ1-2, with D perhaps TRBD1 (5 bases). CDR1 is MGHRA, CDR2 YSYEKL, per germline. The CDR3 covers 15 residues. V lost 5 bases to trimming and J lost 0 bases, with 13 bases between them. Written as DNA, the CDR3 is TGCGCCAGCAGCGGGTCCCCAGGGTCTAACTATGGCTACACCTTC. Translating it yields CASSGSPGSNYGYTF.

The rearrangement joins TRBV6-5 to TRBJ1-6; 8 bases match TRBD1. Looked up from germline, CDR1 is MNHEY and CDR2 is SVGAGI. The CDR3 runs to 15 residues. After removal of 4 bases from V and 7 bases from J, the junction contained 6 bases not matched to a gene. The CDR3 region has the DNA TGTGCCAGCAGTTCGGACAGGGTGAGGAATTCACCCCTCCACTTT. Translated: CASSSDRVRNSPLHF.

This rearrangement joins TRBV6-5 to TRBJ1-2; D call uncertain. V was shortened by 3 bases and J by 6 bases, with 14 bases between the two germline ends. From germline, CDR1 is MNHEY and CDR2 SVGAGI. The CDR3 spans 14 residues. This CDR3 is CASSYSEAPDGYTF. CDR3 nucleotides: TGTGCCAGCAGTTATTCTGAGGCTCCGGATGGCTACACCTTC.

This clone was recorded only once. The chain has TRBV7-9 and TRBJ2-3, with a possible D match to TRBD1 (6 bases). The CDR3 has 15 amino acids. V shed 5 bases and J shed 3 bases, with 15 bases lying between them. Per germline, CDR1 SEHNR and CDR2 FQNEAQ (reference sequence). The CDR3 sequence is CASSRTVKGTDTQYF. The CDR3 DNA sequence: TGTGCCAGCAGCCGGACAGTCAAGGGTACAGATACGCAGTATTTT.

This clone was picked up one time. The chain recombines TRBV14 with TRBJ2-1, with TRBD2 matching 8 bases. The CDR3 has 16 residues. Germline CDR1 and CDR2: SGHDN and FVKESK. V lost 4 bases to trimming and J lost 4 bases; unmatched junction nucleotides: 9. CDR3 sequence (DNA): TGTGCCAGCAGCCGCCTCGGGGGGGCAGAATACAATGAGCAGTTCTTC. This encodes CASSRLGGAEYNEQFF.

The chain couples TRBV4-3 to TRBJ2-3; D possibly matches TRBD1 or TRBD2 (5 bases each). This CDR3 region has 19 residues. Germline V gene sequence: CDR1 LGHNA, CDR2 YSLEER. The V gene lost 3 bases and the J gene lost 3 bases, with 25 bases spanning the gap. The CDR3 DNA reads TGCGCCAGCAGCCACGGGCAGGGTCAACCCACTAGGCGGACAGATACGCAGTATTTT. Its protein is CASSHGQGQPTRRTDTQYF.

This clone was seen more than once but under ten times. The rearrangement uses TRBV9 and TRBJ2-3, with TRBD2 matching 12 bases. The CDR3 has 18 residues. CDR1 is SGDLS and CDR2 is YYNGEE in the germline V gene. V was pared by 0 bases and J by 0 bases, with 5 bases of the junction left unmatched. The CDR3 region has the DNA TGTGCCAGCAGCGTAGGGGCTAGCGGGGGGGCTAGCACAGATACGCAGTATTTT. Its protein product is CASSVGASGGASTDTQYF.

The chain couples TRBV4-1 to TRBJ1-1; 8 nucleotides match TRBD1. V dropped 1 base and J dropped 1; count of bases not matched to a gene: 2. From germline, CDR1 is MGHRA and CDR2 YSYEKL. The CDR3 runs to 15 residues. Written as DNA, the CDR3 is TGCGCCAGCAGCCAAGTAGGACAGGGGAACACTGAAGCTTTCTTT. As protein: CASSQVGQGNTEAFF.

The chain joins TRBV6-6 to TRBJ2-2, with a weak D call TRBD2 (7 bases). Germline lookup yields CDR1 MNHNY and CDR2 SVGAGI (reference sequence). There are 15 residues in the CDR3. V shed 2 bases and J shed 6 bases, with 13 bases lying between them. This CDR3 is CASSYDEGGAGELFF. For the CDR3, the DNA is TGTGCCAGCAGTTACGATGAAGGGGGGGCCGGGGAGCTGTTTTTT.

The V and J genes are TRBV11-1 and TRBJ1-2, with D possibly matching TRBD1 (6 bases). V was shortened by 5 bases and J by 4 bases, with 17 bases between the two germline ends. The CDR3 loop spans 15 amino acids. Looked up from germline, CDR1 is SGHAT and CDR2 is FQDESV (reference sequence). CDR3 bases: TGTGCCAGCAGCGGACCGGGGGGCCTGGTCTATGGCTACACCTTC. Translating it yields CASSGPGGLVYGYTF.

The chain joins TRBV7-9 to TRBJ1-2, with 9 bases fitting TRBD1. V lost 1 base, J lost 6 bases, and 6 bases stayed unmatched. Germline CDR1 and CDR2: SEHNR and FQNEAQ (reference sequence). This CDR3 is built from 15 residues. The CDR3 sequence: CASSLGQGGKNGYTF. CDR3 in DNA: TGTGCCAGCAGCTTAGGACAGGGGGGAAAGAATGGCTACACCTTC.

This chain connects TRBV19 to TRBJ2-7; 7 positions match TRBD1. CDR3 length: 15 residues. Germline values: CDR1 LNHDA, CDR2 SQIVND (reference sequence). With 3 bases clipped from V and 0 bases from J, the junction kept 5 bases outside the gene matches. This CDR3 reads CASSIKDRSSYEQYF. Here the CDR3 DNA reads TGTGCCAGTAGTATCAAGGACAGGTCCTCCTACGAGCAGTACTTC.

The chain recombines TRBV15 with TRBJ2-3; TRBD2 agrees at 7 bases. The CDR3 has 15 residues. Germline CDR1 reads LNHNV; CDR2 reads YYDKDF (reference sequence). The ends lost 0 bases at V and 4 bases at J; junction bases unmatched: 4. For the CDR3, the DNA is TGTGCCACCAGCAGAGAGCGGGGGACCTCAGATACGCAGTATTTT. Amino acids: CATSRERGTSDTQYF.

This clone is medium-sized within its sample. This chain joins TRBV14 and TRBJ1-6; D is undetermined. Germline assignment: CDR1 SGHDN and CDR2 FVKESK. Trimming shortened V by 4 bases and J by 7 bases, and 8 bases separated the two germline ends. CDR3 length: 13 amino acids. This chain's CDR3 is CASSLGPNSPLHF. CDR3 nucleotide sequence: TGTGCCAGCAGCCTCGGTCCCAATTCACCCCTCCACTTT.

The DNA for the CDR3 is TGTGCCAGCAGCCCGACAGGGGCACGCGAGCAGTACTTC. This translates into CASSPTGAREQYF. The chain recombines TRBV9 with TRBJ2-7; 8 nucleotides match TRBD1. Germline V lookup: CDR1 SGDLS, CDR2 YYNGEE. V was clipped by 4 bases and J by 6 bases; unmatched bases: 6. The length of the CDR3 is 13 residues.

This clone was seen only once. V gene TRBV4-1 combines with J gene TRBJ2-7, with D unresolved. Germline V lookup: CDR1 MGHRA, CDR2 YSYEKL. The germline V and J ends were trimmed by 2 bases and 9 bases, with 14 bases remaining between them. The CDR3 covers 13 residues. The CDR3 coding sequence is TGCGCCAGCAGCCAACGTATATTGGGCGCGCAGTACTTC. Its protein product is CASSQRILGAQYF.

The chain is built from TRBV27 and TRBJ1-2, with no clear D. CDR1 and CDR2 (germline): MNHEY, SMNVEV (reference sequence). Trimming cost V 3 bases and J 2 bases, with 7 bases left between them. CDR3 length: 13 amino acids. The CDR3 nucleotides are TGTGCCAGCAGTTTTACGGGGAACTATGGCTACACCTTC. Its translation: CASSFTGNYGYTF.

The rearrangement links TRBV6-1 to TRBJ1-1; D unresolved. The germline V gene has CDR1 MNHNS and CDR2 SASEGT. The CDR3 has 16 residues. V gave up 0 bases and J gave up 0 bases, with 11 bases separating them. Here the CDR3 reads CASSEALTPLNTEAFF. The CDR3 DNA sequence: TGTGCCAGCAGTGAAGCTTTGACACCTTTGAACACTGAAGCTTTCTTT.

This chain links TRBV4-3 with TRBJ1-4; 10 nucleotides match TRBD1. The ends lost 4 bases at V and 8 bases at J; junction bases unmatched: 7. This CDR3 has 15 residues. Germline V CDR1 and CDR2: LGHNA, YSLEER. DNA of the CDR3: TGCGCCAGCAGCCTCGAATGGGGACAGGGGGAAAAACTGTTTTTT. Translated: CASSLEWGQGEKLFF.

In this sample, this clone turned up a few times. The chain recombines TRBV6-6 with TRBJ2-1, with 11 bases that match TRBD1. The CDR3 is 15 amino acids. From germline, CDR1 is MNHNY and CDR2 SVGAGI (reference sequence). The ends lost 6 bases at V and 8 bases at J; junction bases unmatched: 9. CDR3 sequence (DNA): TGTGCCAGCAGACCCGGGACAGGGGGTTTCTATGAGCAGTTCTTC. Translation: CASRPGTGGFYEQFF.

The chain joins TRBV7-9 to TRBJ2-6; TRBD1 agrees at 11 bases. The CDR3 loop spans 17 amino acids. Per the germline V gene, CDR1 is SEHNR and CDR2 is FQNEAQ (reference sequence). The junction had 3 bases not matched to a gene; V was cut back by 4 bases and J by 1 base. CDR3 bases: TGTGCCAGCAGCTGGACAGGGGGCGTTTCTGGGGCCAACGTCCTGACTTTC. Protein product: CASSWTGGVSGANVLTF.

This chain joins TRBV5-1 and TRBJ1-1; possibly TRBD1 for D (6 bases). The length of the CDR3 is 17 residues. CDR1 is SGHRS, CDR2 YFSETQ, per germline. V was trimmed by 0 bases and J by 0 bases, leaving 15 bases between them. The CDR3 here is CASSLAGSGQMNTEAFF. Written as DNA, the CDR3 is TGCGCCAGCAGCTTGGCCGGGTCCGGACAGATGAACACTGAAGCTTTCTTT.

CDR3 amino acids: CASSTGLEDYEQYF. The DNA of the CDR3 is TGTGCCAGCAGTACGGGACTAGAGGACTACGAGCAGTACTTC. The genes are TRBV2 and TRBJ2-7; 8 bases agree with TRBD2. With 5 bases clipped from V and 3 bases from J, the junction kept 6 bases outside the gene matches. The CDR3 length is 14 residues. The germline gives CDR1 SNHLY, CDR2 FYNNEI.

The chain is built from TRBV4-1 and TRBJ1-1; the D gene is possibly TRBD1 (6 bases). V was pared by 4 bases and J by 7 bases, with 19 bases between. Per the germline V gene, CDR1 is MGHRA and CDR2 is YSYEKL. The CDR3 extends over 15 amino acids. The CDR3 nucleotides are TGCGCCAGCAGCCGTAGTACGCGACAGGTGGATGAAGCTTTCTTT. This gives the protein CASSRSTRQVDEAFF.

The genes are TRBV11-2 and TRBJ1-4, with D possibly being TRBD1 (5 bases). This CDR3 has 15 residues. Germline V lookup: CDR1 SGHAT, CDR2 FQNNGV. Between the trimmed V and J ends, which lost 1 base and 4 bases, there was a span of 10 bases. CDR3 sequence (DNA): TGTGCCAGCAGCTTAGGTGCAGGGTATAATGAAAAACTGTTTTTT. Its translation is CASSLGAGYNEKLFF.

V is TRBV2 and J is TRBJ1-2; possibly TRBD1 for D (5 bases). This CDR3 region has 13 residues. The V end was cut by 6 bases, the J end by 1 base, with 9 bases between. CDR1 is SNHLY, CDR2 FYNNEI, per germline. CDR3 sequence: CASRGRGNYGYTF. The CDR3 nucleotides are TGTGCCAGCAGGGGACGGGGTAACTATGGCTACACCTTC.

This chain uses TRBV4-1 with TRBJ2-5; maybe TRBD2 (5 bases). V lost 5 bases, J lost 5 bases, and 21 bases lay in between. The CDR3 contains 16 residues. Germline V gene lookup returns CDR1 MGHRA and CDR2 YSYEKL. CDR3 nucleotide sequence: TGCGCCAGCAGCACCCACCGGATGCTAGCTCAGGAGACCCAGTACTTC. Residues: CASSTHRMLAQETQYF.

This clone appeared a few times. This chain joins TRBV25-1 and TRBJ2-7; D remains unclear. The germline gives CDR1 MGHDK, CDR2 SYGVNS. The CDR3 has 11 amino acids. V was shortened by 2 bases and J by 2 bases, with 1 base between the two germline ends. CDR3: CASSEAYEQYF. The CDR3 DNA sequence: TGTGCCAGCAGTGAAGCCTACGAGCAGTACTTC.

This chain connects TRBV9 to TRBJ2-2; 8 bases are a match to TRBD1. The length of the CDR3 is 15 residues. Germline V gene data show CDR1 as SGDLS and CDR2 as YYNGEE. V was clipped by 4 bases and J by 6 bases; unmatched bases: 8. CDR3 protein: CASSSRTGTPGELFF. CDR3 DNA: TGTGCCAGCAGCTCGAGGACAGGGACGCCCGGGGAGCTGTTTTTT.